This entry lists 23 T cell receptor beta chains sequenced from one sample in a study of high-grade serous ovarian cancer treatment subgroups. Tumor samples were taken before definitive surgery or chemotherapy. Produced via immunoSEQ multiplex PCR; TCRdb's table is partial and in-frame only. The sample lists some 28,000 clones, around four fifths occurring once. Sequencing was carried out using tumor tissue. The receptors were sampled from a human donor with high-grade serous ovarian cancer.

J is TRBJ1-4 and V is TRBV6-1, with D unclear. Germline values: CDR1 MNHNS, CDR2 SASEGT. Trimming took 10 bases from V and 0 from J, leaving 12 bases between them. The CDR3 is 14 residues long. DNA of the CDR3: TGTGCCACCATGCAGTCTCCAACTAATGAAAAACTGTTTTTT. It is translated as CATMQSPTNEKLFF.

The gene calls are TRBV29-1 and TRBJ2-5; a weak D match, TRBD2 (5 bases). CDR3 length equals 11 residues. Germline CDR1 and CDR2: SQVTM and ANQGSEA. V lost 4 bases to trimming and J lost 5 bases, with 8 bases between them. CDR3 amino acids: CSVAPGETQYF. The CDR3, as DNA: TGCAGCGTTGCCCCGGGGGAGACCCAGTACTTC.

This chain links TRBV19 with TRBJ2-7; D call uncertain. Per the germline V gene, CDR1 is LNHDA and CDR2 is SQIVND (reference sequence). The CDR3 consists of 14 residues. The V end lost 3 bases, the J end lost 3 bases, and 12 bases lay between the germline ends. CDR3 sequence: CASSITGGIYEQYF. The DNA for the CDR3 is TGTGCCAGTAGTATTACTGGCGGAATCTACGAGCAGTACTTC.

This clone was counted a few times. The gene calls are TRBV7-9 and TRBJ1-5; 9 nucleotides agree with TRBD1. After removal of 1 base from V and 5 bases from J, the junction contained 3 bases not matched to a gene. This CDR3 has 15 amino acids. Germline V gene sequence: CDR1 SEHNR, CDR2 FQNEAQ (reference sequence). The CDR3 loop is CASSLGDRAYQPQHF. The CDR3 bases are TGTGCCAGCAGCTTAGGGGACAGGGCTTATCAGCCCCAGCATTTT.

The chain combines TRBV7-9 with TRBJ2-7, with D unclear. CDR1 is SEHNR and CDR2 is FQNEAQ in the germline V gene (reference sequence). Between the trimmed V and J ends, which lost 4 bases and 2 bases, there was a span of 9 bases. This CDR3 is built from 13 residues. Here the CDR3 reads CASSSGRAYEQYF. Here the CDR3 DNA reads TGTGCCAGCAGCTCTGGACGGGCCTACGAGCAGTACTTC. The variable domain in full, with the rest retrieved from reference TRBV7-9 and TRBJ2-7, is DTGVSQNPRHKITKRGQNVTFRCDPISEHNRLYWYRQTLGQGPEFLTYFQNEAQLEKSRLLSDRFSAERPKGSFSTLEIQRTEQGDSAMYLCASSSGRAYEQYFGPGTRLTVT.

In this sample, this clone turned up a few times. J is TRBJ1-5 and V is TRBV19; D call uncertain. CDR1 and CDR2 (germline): LNHDA, SQIVND (reference sequence). V lost 4 bases and J lost 0, with 13 bases in between. CDR3 length: 16 residues. The CDR3 here is CASSKNRKYSNQPQHF. The CDR3 nucleotides are TGTGCCAGTAGTAAAAACAGAAAGTATAGCAATCAGCCCCAGCATTTT.

The chain uses TRBV30 and TRBJ1-2; D is unresolved. Trimming took off 1 base at V and 4 bases at J, with 10 bases between the two ends. Germline assignment: CDR1 GTSNPN and CDR2 SVGIG (reference sequence). The CDR3 has 13 amino acids. This chain's CDR3 is CAWSAGRPYGYTF. CDR3 DNA sequence: TGTGCCTGGAGTGCTGGGCGGCCCTATGGCTACACCTTC.

V and J are TRBV28 and TRBJ2-3; D is uncertain. V was pared by 6 bases and J by 5 bases, with 9 bases between. The CDR3 runs to 12 residues. In germline, CDR1 is MDHEN, CDR2 SYDVKM. CDR3 DNA sequence: TGTGCCAGCAGCACGACCGGAGATACGCAGTATTTT. As protein: CASSTTGDTQYF.

The gene calls are TRBV10-1 and TRBJ2-1; 7 nucleotides match TRBD2. CDR1 is WNHNN, CDR2 SYGVQD, per germline (reference sequence). V shed 5 bases, J shed 5 bases, and the junction held 3 bases outside the gene matches. This CDR3 contains 13 residues. The CDR3 coding sequence is TGCGCCAGCAGTCCTAGCGGAAACAATGAGCAGTTCTTC. Amino acid sequence: CASSPSGNNEQFF.

The chain carries TRBV19 and TRBJ2-1; TRBD2 aligns across 8 bases. The CDR3 contains 18 residues. Germline CDR1 reads LNHDA; CDR2 reads SQIVND (reference sequence). Germline trimming cut 3 bases from V and 4 bases from J; bases unmatched to any gene: 14. In DNA, the CDR3 is TGTGCCAGTAGTATTAGGGGCAAGGCCGGACTAGCTTACAATGAGCAGTTCTTC. Translated: CASSIRGKAGLAYNEQFF.

The rearrangement uses TRBV6-4 and TRBJ1-2; TRBD1 matches 8 bases. The CDR3 has 16 residues. From germline, CDR1 is MRHNA and CDR2 SNTAGT. V lost 6 bases and J lost 3; bases outside the gene matches: 12. CDR3 sequence: CASRRTGPGQDYGYTF. The CDR3 DNA reads as TGTGCCAGCAGAAGGACAGGGCCCGGACAGGACTATGGCTACACCTTC.

The CDR3 reads CASSFQGNEQYF. The CDR3 DNA reads as TGTGCCAGCAGTTTCCAGGGGAACGAGCAGTACTTC. The rearrangement uses TRBV27 and TRBJ2-7; D perhaps matches TRBD1 (6 bases). The CDR3 consists of 12 residues. Germline assignment: CDR1 MNHEY and CDR2 SMNVEV (reference sequence). V shed 3 bases and J shed 5 bases, with 8 bases lying between them.

This chain connects TRBV4-1 to TRBJ2-4, with unresolved D. V lost 1 base and J 1 base, leaving 8 bases between the germline ends. Germline V gene data show CDR1 as MGHRA and CDR2 as YSYEKL. The CDR3 has 15 amino acids. CDR3 protein: CASSQGGFAKNIQYF. The DNA for the CDR3 is TGCGCCAGCAGCCAAGGGGGTTTCGCCAAAAACATTCAGTACTTC.

The V and J genes are TRBV30 and TRBJ1-1, with D hard to call. The CDR3 has 11 residues. V was clipped by 3 bases and J by 7 bases, with 9 bases between them. Germline CDR1 reads GTSNPN; CDR2 reads SVGIG (reference sequence). This CDR3 reads CAWRTWDEAFF. Written as DNA, the CDR3 is TGTGCCTGGAGGACTTGGGATGAAGCTTTCTTT.

CDR3 in DNA: TGTGCCAGCAGCAACCGACAAGGGGGCTCCTACGAGCAGTACTTC. It yields the protein CASSNRQGGSYEQYF. This rearrangement joins TRBV7-9 to TRBJ2-7, with D possibly TRBD1 on 6 matching bases. The CDR3 extends over 15 amino acids. Germline V lookup: CDR1 SEHNR, CDR2 FQNEAQ (reference sequence). The V gene lost 5 bases and the J gene lost 0 bases, with 14 bases spanning the gap.

V gene TRBV7-9 combines with J gene TRBJ2-2; maybe TRBD2 (6 bases). Germline values: CDR1 SEHNR, CDR2 FQNEAQ (reference sequence). V was shortened by 3 bases and J by 6 bases, with 11 bases between the two germline ends. The CDR3 is 14 residues long. The CDR3 sequence is CASSFQGGAGELFF. CDR3 nucleotides: TGTGCCAGCAGCTTTCAGGGCGGGGCCGGGGAGCTGTTTTTT.

The J gene is TRBJ1-2, the V gene TRBV28, with no clear D. This CDR3 region has 14 residues. V was clipped by 6 bases and J by 4 bases, with 15 bases between them. Germline V lookup: CDR1 MDHEN, CDR2 SYDVKM. The CDR3 here is CASRSPINIYGYTF. The CDR3, as DNA: TGTGCCAGCAGATCCCCGATAAATATCTATGGCTACACCTTC.

This clone showed up just a few times. The chain uses TRBV19 and TRBJ1-5, with 9 bases aligning to TRBD1. The V gene's germline CDR1 is LNHDA and CDR2 SQIVND (reference sequence). CDR3 length: 15 residues. The junction had 5 bases not matched to a gene; V was cut back by 6 bases and J by 2 bases. CDR3 sequence (DNA): TGTGCCAGTAGGGGACAGGGAACAGGCAATCAGCCCCAGCATTTT. This codes for CASRGQGTGNQPQHF.

The chain is built from TRBV5-1 and TRBJ2-2, with TRBD2 matching 14 bases. Per germline, CDR1 SGHRS and CDR2 YFSETQ. V shed 4 bases, J shed 3 bases, and the junction held 8 bases outside the gene matches. CDR3 length: 18 residues. The CDR3 region has the DNA TGCGCCAGCAGCCGCGGGACTAGCGGGAGTCGGTACACCGGGGAGCTGTTTTTT. As protein: CASSRGTSGSRYTGELFF.

V is TRBV10-2 and J is TRBJ2-5, with D perhaps matching TRBD1 or TRBD2 (5 bases each). The CDR3 is 12 residues long. Germline loops: CDR1 WSHSY, CDR2 SAAADI. Trimming removed 5 bases from V and 7 bases from J, with 11 bases in between. CDR3 coding DNA: TGCGCCAGCAGTATAGGGGACGGGACCCAGTACTTC. Protein: CASSIGDGTQYF.

The chain has TRBV5-1 and TRBJ2-1, with 11 positions matching TRBD2. The ends lost 4 bases at V and 9 bases at J; junction bases unmatched: 6. CDR1 and CDR2 (germline): SGHRS, YFSETQ. The CDR3 covers 14 residues. CDR3: CASSPWTSGFEQFF. The CDR3 nucleotides are TGCGCCAGCAGCCCCTGGACTAGCGGGTTTGAGCAGTTCTTC.

The chain uses TRBV5-1 and TRBJ2-3; tentative D call: TRBD1 (5 bases). Deletions cut 0 bases from V and 0 bases from J, with 8 bases between. The CDR3 loop spans 15 amino acids. Germline assignment: CDR1 SGHRS and CDR2 YFSETQ. The CDR3 region is CASSLGGPSTDTQYF. The CDR3 DNA sequence: TGCGCCAGCAGCTTGGGGGGCCCGAGCACAGATACGCAGTATTTT.

This rearrangement joins TRBV10-3 to TRBJ2-5; D perhaps matches TRBD1 (6 bases). The J call may be mistaken, given a closer DNA end match to TRBJ2-7. The CDR3 extends over 12 amino acids. Germline lookup yields CDR1 ENHRY and CDR2 SYGVKD. The CDR3 coding sequence is TGTGCCATCAGCGGGGACATCTACGAGCAGTACTTC. Protein product: CAISGDIYEQYF.